A selection of T cell receptor beta chains follows, all from one sample in a study of OX40 agonist ivuxolimab in advanced cancers. Here immunoSEQ multiplex PCR was the method, and the copy in TCRdb shows in-frame clones only, minus some. The top ten hold approximately 15% of the sample, which has under 13,000 clones, 65% to 85% seen once. The sample in question was CD4+ or CD8+ T cells sorted from blood, obtained in a trial of the OX40 agonist ivuxolimab. All receptors come from an adult with an advanced solid tumor such as melanoma, head and neck, liver or kidney cancer. The CDR3 runs from the conserved cysteine through the conserved F or W. The D gene is left open where the match is weak. Not all rows give a size; the values are once, few, many and, for expanded clones, a class.

j_call v_call d_call clone_size cdr3_nt cdr3_aa
TRBJ2-7 TRBV10-2 TRBD2 . TGCGCCAGCAGTGAGGGGGGACTAGCGGGAGAATACGAGCAGTACTTC CASSEGGLAGEYEQYF
TRBJ2-7 TRBV27 TRBD1 . TGTGCCAGCAGTTTAACCCCGACAGGGGGCTACGAGCAGTACTTC CASSLTPTGGYEQYF
TRBJ2-7 TRBV7-2 . medium-sized TGTGCCAGCAGCTTAGCGCTCAAGGGCAACCTAGGCGAGCAGTACTTC CASSLALKGNLGEQYF
TRBJ2-5 TRBV21-1 . . TGTGCCAGCAGCCTAGCGTTTCCCGGGCGGGAGACCCAGTACTTC CASSLAFPGRETQYF
TRBJ2-5 TRBV6-1 . . TGTGCCAGCAGTGAAGCCCTGGGACGGGGTGCGGAGACCCAGTACTTC CASSEALGRGAETQYF
TRBJ1-2 TRBV4-1 . . TGCGCCAGCAGCCGCTGGATTAACTATGGCTACACCTTC CASSRWINYGYTF
TRBJ2-7 TRBV19 TRBD2 . TGTGCCAGTAGTGTCACAATAGCGGGCCCCTTCGACGAGCAGTACTTC CASSVTIAGPFDEQYF
TRBJ2-4 TRBV6-5 . . TGTGCCAGCAGTTACTTCGGCGGGGACATTCAGTACTTC CASSYFGGDIQYF
TRBJ2-7 TRBV5-1 . . TGCGCCAGCAGCTTGGAGATGGCTAACGAGCAGTACTTC CASSLEMANEQYF
TRBJ1-4 TRBV19 . . TGTGCCAGTAGTGCCACCGGGCCAAGTACCGAAAAACTGTTTTTT CASSATGPSTEKLFF
TRBJ1-4 TRBV2 . . TGTGCCAGCAGTGAACGGACTGACCCTGAAAAACTGTTTTTT CASSERTDPEKLFF
TRBJ2-3 TRBV5-8 . . TGTGCCAGCAGGACAACTACGCAGTATTTT CASRTTTQYF
TRBJ2-7 TRBV4-2 . . TGTGCCAGCAGCCAAGAAGGGCAGGGGTACTCCTACGAGCAGTACTTC CASSQEGQGYSYEQYF
TRBJ2-2 TRBV11-2 TRBD1 . TGTGCCAGCAGCACAGGGACAGCCTACCCCGGGGAGCTGTTTTTT CASSTGTAYPGELFF
TRBJ2-1 TRBV7-3 . . TGTGCCAGCAGCCCCAACGCCCTTAGCGGTGAGCAGTTCTTC CASSPNALSGEQFF
TRBJ2-7 TRBV5-4 TRBD1 . TGTGCCAGCAGCTTTCAGGGGGCAGGGGGTTCCTACGAGCAGTACTTC CASSFQGAGGSYEQYF
TRBJ2-1 TRBV10-3 . . TGTGCCATCAGTGACCCACGGAGGCCTGTAGGTGAGCAGTTCTTC CAISDPRRPVGEQFF
TRBJ1-5 TRBV27 . few TGTGCCTCAGGTCAGCCCCAGCATTTT CASGQPQHF
TRBJ2-7 TRBV5-4 TRBD2 . TGTGCCAGCAGGCCGGGCGCTGGCGGGGGGAATTACGAGCAGTACTTC CASRPGAGGGNYEQYF
TRBJ2-1 TRBV29-1 TRBD1 once TGCAGCGTTGAAGAACGCGACAGGGCCTACAATGAGCAGTTCTTC CSVEERDRAYNEQFF
TRBJ2-1 TRBV7-9 . . TGTGCCAGCAGCCTCTCCTACAATGAGCAGTTCTTC CASSLSYNEQFF
TRBJ2-1 TRBV7-6 . . TGTGCCAGCAGCTTCGGGAATGAGCAGTTCTTC CASSFGNEQFF
TRBJ2-7 TRBV5-4 TRBD2 . TGTGCCAGCAGCTGGACTAGCGGGGGGGCTCAAGAGCAGTACTTC CASSWTSGGAQEQYF
TRBJ2-7 TRBV7-9 . once TGTGCCAGCAGCTTAGCCGGGGATGAGCAGTACTTC CASSLAGDEQYF
TRBJ1-5 TRBV6-1 . . TGTGCCAGCAGTGACAGCTTAGGTTGGCCCCAGCATTTT CASSDSLGWPQHF
TRBJ2-2 TRBV7-7 . . TGTGCTAGCAGCTTGGCAAGGGCGAACACCGGGGAGCTGTTTTTT CASSLARANTGELFF
TRBJ1-5 TRBV6-1 TRBD1 few TGTGCCAGCAGTGAGCCGGGACAGGGTGCTCAGCCCCAGCATTTT CASSEPGQGAQPQHF
TRBJ2-1 TRBV21-1 . . TGTGCCAGCAGCAAATTCAGGGATATACGAGGCTACAATGAGCAGTTCTTC CASSKFRDIRGYNEQFF
TRBJ2-7 TRBV4-2 . . TGTGCCAGCAGCCAAGTTTCTGGAGGTGCCGAATACCCCGAGCAGTACTTC CASSQVSGGAEYPEQYF
TRBJ2-3 TRBV5-1 TRBD2 once TGCGCCAGCAGCTTCCCGATGGTAGCGGGGGACCCCACTTACACAGATACGCAGTATTTT CASSFPMVAGDPTYTDTQYF